This T cell receptor (beta chain) originates from a study of control samples from healthy donors and cancer patients. Looked up from germline, CDR1 is SGHAT and CDR2 is FQNNGV. The CDR3 is made up of 15 amino acids. The V end was cut by 1 base, the J end by 3 bases, with 12 bases between. The data were produced by immunoSEQ multiplex PCR, yet TCRdb's version contains in-frame clones alone and is incomplete. The sample contains roughly 150,000 clones, about nine tenths of which appear only once. The receptor comes from a man aged 25-40 years in good health. Material: blood. The chain joins TRBV11-2 to TRBJ1-1; no clear D. CDR3 DNA sequence: TGTGCCAGCAGCTTAGCGGCAGCGGGGTACACTGAAGCTTTCTTT. It yields the protein CASSLAAAGYTEAFF.